The 25 T cell receptor beta chains listed next were all sequenced from one sample in a study of T cell repertoires in cytomegalovirus infection (dated by TCRdb to about 2019). The antigens these receptors bind are not known. According to the study, the label for this sample's treatment or condition signals: in vitro stimulation with specific CMV peptide epitopes to enrich CMV-specific T cells. Sequencing was carried out with an Illumina HiSeq 1500. In-frame beta chains were kept once TCRdb had trimmed the public reads at Q25 with fastp and called clones with MiXCR. Rows are combined by CDR3 protein, so each entry shows the most common genes and DNA. Recorded for this sample are 350,000 to 400,000 distinct CDR3 sequences; about 32% of them occurred a single time. The ten largest account for approximately 13% of the sample. This specimen was cultured PBMCs, taken from culture after CMV antigen stimulation. The receptors come from a human donor in good health (CMV status not recorded). Some clones in this sample may be carry-over from other donors' samples.

CDR3 residues: CASSPLAGGPKEQFF. The CDR3, as DNA: TGTGCCAGCAGCCCGCTAGCGGGAGGGCCAAAAGAGCAGTTCTTC. V and J are TRBV4-2 and TRBJ2-1; TRBD2 aligns across 12 bases. The junction had 8 bases not matched to a gene; V was cut back by 4 bases and J by 10 bases. The germline gives CDR1 LGHNA, CDR2 YNFKEQ. The CDR3 is 15 amino acids.

This chain links TRBV6-8 with TRBJ2-7, with 9 bases aligning to TRBD2. The germline gives CDR1 MNHGY, CDR2 SAAAGT. The CDR3 has 15 residues. Trimming at V came to 2 bases and at J to 2 bases, leaving 4 bases not matched to a gene. The CDR3 nucleotides read TGTGCCAGCAGTTACGCGGGAGGGGATGCCTACGAGCAGTACTTC. The encoded protein is CASSYAGGDAYEQYF.

The chain uses TRBV7-6 and TRBJ2-1; D unresolved. The CDR3 length is 15 residues. Germline V CDR1 and CDR2: SGHVS, FNYEAQ. V lost 5 bases and J 0 bases, leaving 11 bases between the germline ends. The CDR3 region has the DNA TGTGCCAGCAGCCCACTAACCTCCTCCTACAATGAGCAGTTCTTC. Its protein product is CASSPLTSSYNEQFF.

The chain has TRBV7-2 and TRBJ2-1; the D gene could be TRBD1 or TRBD2 (5 bases each). The CDR3 totals 11 residues. The ends were cut back, 11 bases at V and 4 bases at J, with 9 bases in the middle. Germline values: CDR1 SGHTA, CDR2 FQGNSA. CDR3 nucleotides: TGTGCCCTGGGGGTTTACAATGAGCAGTTCTTC. This translates into CALGVYNEQFF.

This clonotype was counted only a few times. The V gene is TRBV10-2, the J gene TRBJ1-5; D call uncertain. V lost 8 bases, J lost 3 bases, and 11 bases lay in between. Germline loops: CDR1 WSHSY, CDR2 SAAADI. The CDR3 length is 13 residues. The CDR3 coding sequence is TGCGCCAGCGCGCAGCTAGACAATCAGCCCCAGCATTTT. Its translation is CASAQLDNQPQHF.

This clonotype was detected only a few times. The chain links TRBV6-5 to TRBJ1-5, with D possibly matching TRBD1 (5 bases). Trimming shortened V by 6 bases and J by 7 bases, and 19 bases separated the two germline ends. Germline CDR1 is MNHEY and CDR2 is SVGAGI. CDR3 length equals 15 residues. The CDR3 here is CASRRFWGNGQPQHF. CDR3 nucleotide sequence: TGTGCCAGCAGACGTTTCTGGGGGAACGGGCAGCCCCAGCATTTT.

J is TRBJ2-3 and V is TRBV19, with D possibly being TRBD1 or TRBD2 (5 bases each). Germline assignment: CDR1 LNHDA and CDR2 SQIVND (reference sequence). V was clipped by 9 bases and J by 0 bases, with 10 bases between them. The CDR3 is 13 residues long. CDR3 residues: CASGDLSTDTQYF. The CDR3, as DNA: TGTGCCAGCGGGGACCTCAGCACAGATACGCAGTATTTT.

This clonotype was counted between two and nine times. This chain uses TRBV6-5 with TRBJ2-2; D may be TRBD2 (5 bases). Deletions cut 0 bases from V and 3 bases from J, with 5 bases between. CDR3 size: 14 residues. Germline V CDR1 and CDR2: MNHEY, SVGAGI. DNA of the CDR3: TGTGCCAGCAGTTACTCCGGGGACACCGGGGAGCTGTTTTTT. Translated, it gives CASSYSGDTGELFF.

The genes are TRBV6-1 and TRBJ2-1; D may be TRBD1 or TRBD2 (5 bases each). V shed 7 bases and J shed 0 bases, with 10 bases lying between them. CDR1 is MNHNS and CDR2 is SASEGT in the germline V gene. The CDR3 extends over 14 amino acids. The CDR3 protein is CASTFGGSYNEQFF. The CDR3 DNA sequence: TGTGCCAGCACCTTTGGGGGCTCCTACAATGAGCAGTTCTTC.

CDR3 nucleotides: TGTGCCAGCAGCCCAACGAGCGCGAACACTGAAGCTTTCTTT. It specifies CASSPTSANTEAFF. The chain has TRBV25-1 and TRBJ1-1, with unresolved D. The germline CDR1 and CDR2 sequences are MGHDK and SYGVNS. CDR3 length: 14 residues. V was cut by 6 bases and J by 1 base, with 12 bases left in between.

This clonotype was counted only a few times. The chain uses TRBV19 and TRBJ2-1; TRBD2 agrees at 10 bases. The CDR3 is 16 amino acids. Germline CDR1 and CDR2: LNHDA and SQIVND (reference sequence). Unmatched junction bases numbered 8, after V lost 4 bases and J lost 5 bases. CDR3 region: CASSRAGGPRNNEQFF. The CDR3 nucleotides read TGTGCCAGTAGTAGAGCGGGAGGGCCTCGGAACAATGAGCAGTTCTTC.

The chain has TRBV5-1 and TRBJ1-1, with D perhaps TRBD1 (5 bases). V lost 6 bases and J lost 1, with 16 bases in between. Germline V gene data show CDR1 as SGHRS and CDR2 as YFSETQ. This CDR3 is built from 15 residues. The CDR3 spells CASKGRDGWNTEAFF. The CDR3 DNA is TGCGCCAGCAAGGGCCGGGACGGATGGAACACTGAAGCTTTCTTT.

The gene calls are TRBV7-2 and TRBJ1-1; D uncertain. Between the trimmed V and J ends, which lost 4 bases and 1 base, there was a span of 10 bases. Per germline, CDR1 SGHTA and CDR2 FQGNSA. The CDR3 consists of 14 residues. CDR3 nucleotide sequence: TGTGCCAGCAGCTCTACCCACGGGAACACTGAAGCTTTCTTT. Its protein product is CASSSTHGNTEAFF.

The chain employs TRBV20-1 and TRBJ2-1; 10 bases line up with TRBD2. Germline V gives CDR1 DFQATT, CDR2 SNEGSKA (reference sequence). V lost 5 bases, J lost 3 bases, and 7 bases stayed unmatched. The CDR3 is 15 residues long. CDR3 in amino acids: CSAPRSGRVYNEQFF. CDR3 DNA sequence: TGCAGTGCTCCCCGAAGCGGGAGGGTCTACAATGAGCAGTTCTTC.

This clonotype was seen a handful of times. The junction departs from germline at one end; a sequencing error may be responsible. The DNA for the CDR3 is TGTGCTAGCAGCTTAGAAGAGGGGGTGTACAATGAGCAGTTCTTC. Encoded protein: CASSLEEGVYNEQFF. This sequence joins TRBV7-7 and TRBJ2-1; a weak D match, TRBD1 (6 bases). Germline CDR1 and CDR2: SSHAT and FNYEAQ (reference sequence). This CDR3 has 15 amino acids.

This clonotype has only a few counts. This sequence joins TRBV28 and TRBJ1-1; 8 bases align to TRBD1. V was pared by 7 bases and J by 1 base, with 14 bases of the junction left unmatched. The CDR3 runs to 17 residues. Germline values: CDR1 MDHEN, CDR2 SYDVKM. Written as DNA, the CDR3 is TGTGCCAGCAATACCATTTTTTCGGACAGGGCGAACACTGAAGCTTTCTTT. Translated: CASNTIFSDRANTEAFF.

In this sample, this clonotype turned up once. The chain couples TRBV4-3 to TRBJ2-1, with 10 positions matching TRBD2. The CDR3 has 17 residues. CDR1 and CDR2 from the germline V gene are LGHNA and YSLEER. Trimming took 0 bases from V and 7 from J; bases not matched to a gene: 9. CDR3 amino acids: CASSQDLSSGSGNEQFF. The DNA of the CDR3 is TGCGCCAGCAGCCAAGACCTTTCTAGCGGGAGCGGGAATGAGCAGTTCTTC.

This rearrangement joins TRBV29-1 to TRBJ2-3, with a possible D match to TRBD2 (6 bases). Germline V gene sequence: CDR1 SQVTM, CDR2 ANQGSEA. CDR3 length: 13 amino acids. The V gene lost 5 bases and the J gene lost 3 bases, with 12 bases spanning the gap. As DNA, the CDR3 is TGCAGCGTTTTGACGGGAGTTACAGATACGCAGTATTTT. Translating it yields CSVLTGVTDTQYF.

This clonotype came up a few times. The chain carries TRBV14 and TRBJ1-1, with D hard to call. Deletions cut 3 bases from V and 5 bases from J, with 10 bases between. CDR1 is SGHDN and CDR2 is FVKESK in the germline V gene. The CDR3 is 13 amino acids. CDR3 DNA: TGTGCCAGCAGCCAGGCCAGCTATACTGAAGCTTTCTTT. It yields the protein CASSQASYTEAFF. The whole variable domain, remainder taken from reference TRBV14 and TRBJ1-1, is EAGVTQFPSHSVIEKGQTVTLRCDPISGHDNLYWYRRVMGKEIKFLLHFVKESKQDESGMPNNRFLAERTGGTYSTLKVQPAELEDSGVYFCASSQASYTEAFFGQGTRLTVV.

This clonotype was seen repeatedly, ten times or more. The J gene is TRBJ2-3, the V gene TRBV7-2; no firm D call. V was pared by 1 base and J by 14 bases, with 16 bases between. The CDR3 has 13 amino acids. Germline values: CDR1 SGHTA, CDR2 FQGNSA. The CDR3 sequence: CASSLDRARPRYF. For the CDR3, the DNA is TGTGCCAGCAGCTTAGACCGGGCCCGGCCGCGGTATTTT.

This rearrangement joins TRBV9 to TRBJ1-1; D might be TRBD1 (5 bases). The CDR3 runs 13 residues. Germline lookup yields CDR1 SGDLS and CDR2 YYNGEE. Trimming took 3 bases from V and 7 from J, leaving 13 bases between them. The CDR3 sequence is CASSGSQGYEAFF. CDR3 DNA sequence: TGTGCCAGCAGCGGAAGCCAGGGCTATGAAGCTTTCTTT.

The chain couples TRBV6-2 or TRBV6-3 to TRBJ2-7; 8 bases map to TRBD2. The V segment lost 7 bases and the J segment 7 bases; nucleotides outside the gene matches: 9. The CDR3 is 13 amino acids. The germline gives CDR1 MNHEY, CDR2 SVGEGT. The CDR3 is CASTLAGGREQYV. The CDR3 DNA is TGTGCCAGCACCCTTGCGGGAGGCCGGGAGCAGTACGTC.

The chain's CDR3 is CATTKGGNQETQYF. CDR3 coding DNA: TGTGCCACCACCAAGGGGGGGAACCAAGAGACCCAGTACTTC. This sequence joins TRBV19 and TRBJ2-5; tentatively, D is TRBD2 (7 bases). The CDR3 runs to 14 residues. The germline CDR1 and CDR2 sequences are LNHDA and SQIVND (reference sequence). V was clipped by 10 bases and J by 0 bases, with 15 bases between them.

The chain carries TRBV6-6 and TRBJ2-5, with D possibly matching TRBD2 (6 bases). The CDR3 extends over 14 amino acids. V lost 10 bases to trimming and J lost 5 bases, with 20 bases between them. Germline V lookup: CDR1 MNHNY, CDR2 SVGAGI (reference sequence). CDR3 sequence (DNA): TGTGCCACTGGATGGGGGTCTGGGGGGGAGACCCAGTACTTC. Translated, it gives CATGWGSGGETQYF.

This clonotype is a singleton in its sample. The chain joins TRBV7-2 to TRBJ1-2; D call uncertain. The CDR3 has 12 amino acids. Trimming removed 9 bases from V and 7 bases from J, with 15 bases in between. Per germline, CDR1 SGHTA and CDR2 FQGNSA. The CDR3, as DNA: TGTGCCAGTTCTAGGACGCGTGGTGGCTACACCTTC. It encodes CASSRTRGGYTF.